Presented here are 16 T cell receptor beta chains from one specimen sequenced in a study of blood T cell repertoires in COVID-19. The data were produced by immunoSEQ multiplex PCR, yet TCRdb's version contains in-frame clones alone and is incomplete. The sample shows just over 65,000 clones, 89% of them seen only once. The sample consisted of peripheral blood. These receptor sequences come from a man aged 55 to 69 with acute or convalescent COVID-19.

This chain connects TRBV30 to TRBJ2-5; TRBD1 agrees at 10 bases. Germline CDR1 GTSNPN, CDR2 SVGIG (reference sequence). CDR3 length equals 14 residues. J was trimmed by 5 bases and V by 1 base; bases with no gene match: 4. In DNA form, the CDR3 reads TGTGCCTGGAGTGGGGACAGGGGTGGGGAGACCCAGTACTTC. Amino acids: CAWSGDRGGETQYF.

The gene calls are TRBV3-1 (or the pseudogene TRBV3-2) and TRBJ1-1; 7 bases agree with TRBD1. Losses at the gene ends were 2 bases for V and 0 bases for J; bases not matched to a gene: 3. This CDR3 comprises 15 residues. The germline gives CDR1 LGHDT, CDR2 YNNKEL (reference sequence). Here the CDR3 reads CASSQSGQMNTEAFF. As DNA, the CDR3 is TGTGCCAGCAGCCAATCGGGACAGATGAACACTGAAGCTTTCTTT.

The genes are TRBV5-1 and TRBJ2-1, with D perhaps TRBD2 (5 bases). The CDR3 extends over 13 amino acids. Germline CDR1 and CDR2: SGHRS and YFSETQ. The V gene lost 0 bases and the J gene lost 6 bases, with 7 bases spanning the gap. The CDR3 here is CASSLERGNEQFF. CDR3 in DNA: TGCGCCAGCAGCTTGGAACGGGGCAATGAGCAGTTCTTC. The complete variable domain, with remaining parts taken from reference TRBV5-1 and TRBJ2-1, reads KAGVTQTPRYLIKTRGQQVTLSCSPISGHRSVSWYQQTPGQGLQFLFEYFSETQRNKGNFPGRFSGRQFSNSRSEMNVSTLELGDSALYLCASSLERGNEQFFGPGTRLTVL.

The chain links TRBV12-5 to TRBJ2-2; 8 bases are a match to TRBD2. Germline V gene lookup returns CDR1 LGHNT and CDR2 FRNRAP. The CDR3 is made up of 18 amino acids. V lost 0 bases, J lost 4 bases, and 10 bases stayed unmatched. CDR3 residues: CASGLVGWRGVSTGELFF. CDR3 sequence (DNA): TGTGCTAGTGGTTTGGTGGGCTGGCGGGGGGTGAGCACCGGGGAGCTGTTTTTT.

The V call is TRBV5-1, the J call TRBJ2-2; 9 bases match TRBD2. Losses at the gene ends were 4 bases for V and 6 bases for J; bases not matched to a gene: 10. CDR3 length equals 16 residues. CDR1 is SGHRS and CDR2 is YFSETQ in the germline V gene. CDR3 in DNA: TGCGCCAGCAGCGTCGGGACTAGCACTGAGGCCGGGGAGCTGTTTTTT. This translates into CASSVGTSTEAGELFF.

This clone is a singleton in its sample. This chain links TRBV19 with TRBJ1-4; 8 bases are a match to TRBD1. Germline assignment: CDR1 LNHDA and CDR2 SQIVND (reference sequence). CDR3 length: 15 residues. Trimming removed 2 bases from V and 7 bases from J; junction bases left unmatched: 6. DNA of the CDR3: TGTGCCAGTAGTATACAGGGGGCTAGTATTGAAAAACTGTTTTTT. The encoded protein is CASSIQGASIEKLFF.

CDR3 DNA sequence: TGTGCCAGCAGCACAGGGATTGCTGGAAACACCATATATTTT. Protein product: CASSTGIAGNTIYF. The chain recombines TRBV7-3 with TRBJ1-3, with a tentative D call TRBD1 (6 bases). V was cut by 5 bases and J by 2 bases, with 10 bases left in between. Germline V CDR1 and CDR2: SGHTA, FQGTGA. This CDR3 region has 14 residues.

The chain joins TRBV3-1 (or the pseudogene TRBV3-2) to TRBJ1-1; 7 bases are a match to TRBD1. Trimming took 1 base from V and 8 from J; bases not matched to a gene: 13. Germline assignment: CDR1 LGHDT and CDR2 YNNKEL (reference sequence). The CDR3 is made up of 16 amino acids. The CDR3 is CASSQGVQRGTEEAFF. CDR3 DNA: TGTGCCAGCAGCCAAGGCGTTCAGCGAGGGACAGAAGAAGCTTTCTTT.

The chain links TRBV5-1 to TRBJ2-1; D gene uncertain. CDR1 is SGHRS, CDR2 YFSETQ, per germline. V shed 1 base and J shed 4 bases, with 9 bases lying between them. The CDR3 contains 14 residues. CDR3 sequence reads: CASSLSPGYNEQFF. CDR3 nucleotide sequence: TGCGCCAGCAGCTTGAGCCCCGGGTACAATGAGCAGTTCTTC.

The chain employs TRBV7-3 and TRBJ2-1; perhaps TRBD1 as D (6 bases). Germline loops: CDR1 SGHTA, CDR2 FQGTGA. This CDR3 region has 13 residues. The V gene lost 5 bases and the J gene lost 9 bases, with 14 bases spanning the gap. CDR3 sequence reads: CASSEVSRGEQFF. The CDR3 DNA is TGTGCCAGCAGCGAAGTCTCCAGGGGTGAGCAGTTCTTC.

V and J are TRBV13 and TRBJ1-2; 9 bases are shared with TRBD1. The germline V gene encodes CDR1 PRHDT and CDR2 FYEKMQ (reference sequence). The trim removed 5 bases at V and 4 bases at J, leaving 8 bases unmatched. The CDR3 is made up of 15 amino acids. The CDR3 coding sequence is TGTGCCAGCAGCCTATTACAGGGGGCGATCTATGGCTACACCTTC. Translation: CASSLLQGAIYGYTF.

This chain links TRBV5-4 with TRBJ2-5, with D perhaps matching TRBD1 (6 bases). Trimming took 1 base from V and 4 from J, leaving 11 bases between them. The CDR3 is 14 amino acids. Per germline, CDR1 SGHNT and CDR2 YYREEE (reference sequence). The CDR3 DNA follows: TGTGCCAGCAGCTTGAACAGGGTGGGAGAGACCCAGTACTTC. Encoded protein: CASSLNRVGETQYF.

This clone was counted a few times. This chain links TRBV27 with TRBJ2-1, with TRBD2 matching over 10 bases. V dropped 1 base and J dropped 7; count of bases not matched to a gene: 7. CDR1 and CDR2 from the germline V gene are MNHEY and SMNVEV (reference sequence). The CDR3 totals 16 residues. CDR3: CASSLLAGGPWNEQFF. For the CDR3, the DNA is TGTGCCAGCAGTTTATTAGCGGGGGGCCCTTGGAATGAGCAGTTCTTC.

This clone came up a few times. One junction end does not reproduce the germline sequence, and a read error may be involved. The V call is TRBV7-9, the J call TRBJ1-2; 8 bases align to TRBD1. This CDR3 is 16 amino acids long. The V gene's germline CDR1 is SEHNR and CDR2 FQNEAQ (reference sequence). CDR3 in DNA: TGTGCCAGCAGCTTACGCCCCCTGGGACAGGCCTATGGCTACACTTTC. Its translation: CASSLRPLGQAYGYTF. The entire variable domain, with the rest obtained from reference TRBV7-9 and TRBJ1-2, is as follows: DTGVSQNPRHKITKRGQNVTFRCDPISEHNRLYWYRQTLGQGPEFLTYFQNEAQLEKSRLLSDRFSAERPKGSFSTLEIQRTEQGDSAMYLCASSLRPLGQAYGYTFGSGTRLTVV.

The chain couples TRBV10-2 to TRBJ1-4; D is perhaps TRBD1 (6 bases). CDR3 length: 16 amino acids. Per germline, CDR1 WSHSY and CDR2 SAAADI. V lost 6 bases and J 4 bases, leaving 18 bases between the germline ends. CDR3 region: CASRRTTDRINEKLFF. The CDR3 coding sequence is TGCGCCAGCAGGAGAACAACCGACAGGATTAATGAAAAACTGTTTTTT.

The rearrangement joins TRBV12-3 or TRBV12-4 to TRBJ1-1; the D gene is possibly TRBD1 (5 bases). Trimming took off 7 bases at V and 0 bases at J, with 9 bases between the two ends. This CDR3 contains 13 residues. The CDR3 sequence: CASTLQVNTEAFF. CDR3 DNA: TGTGCCAGCACCCTACAGGTGAACACTGAAGCTTTCTTT.